One sample yielded the 26 T cell receptor beta chains listed below, sequenced in a study of T cell changes during pregnancy in multiple sclerosis. Measured with immunoSEQ multiplex PCR; TCRdb has only the in-frame clones, and not every one. This table holds tens of thousands of clones, about 90% found once. The sample here was peripheral blood, taken after pregnancy. All receptors derive from a female donor in good health, enrolled as a control in a pregnancy study.

The chain combines TRBV4-2 with TRBJ2-6; 9 bases agree with TRBD1. CDR1 is LGHNA, CDR2 YNFKEQ, per germline. CDR3 length: 17 residues. Trimming removed 1 base from V and 2 bases from J; junction bases left unmatched: 3. CDR3 amino acids: CASSQAGQGTGANVLTF. CDR3 sequence (DNA): TGTGCCAGCAGCCAAGCTGGACAGGGGACTGGGGCCAACGTCCTGACTTTC.

V usage is TRBV7-8 and J usage is TRBJ1-1; D is undetermined. CDR1 and CDR2 from the germline V gene are SGHVS and FQNEAQ. Trimming stripped 2 bases from V and 7 bases from J, with 5 bases between. The CDR3 runs to 11 residues. The CDR3 spells CASSLFGEAFF. In DNA, the CDR3 is TGTGCCAGCAGCTTATTCGGTGAAGCTTTCTTT.

J is TRBJ2-7 and V is TRBV4-2; D is possibly TRBD1 (6 bases). The CDR3 contains 15 residues. Trimming took off 1 base at V and 3 bases at J, with 13 bases between the two ends. Germline-derived CDR1 and CDR2 are LGHNA and YNFKEQ. For the CDR3, the DNA is TGTGCCAGCAGCCAAGTCCCCAGGGACATCTACGAGCAGTACTTC. It is translated as CASSQVPRDIYEQYF.

The gene calls are TRBV6-1 and TRBJ1-2, with D possibly matching TRBD1 (6 bases). V was pared by 7 bases and J by 1 base, with 16 bases between. Germline CDR1 MNHNS, CDR2 SASEGT. This CDR3 spans 15 amino acids. This chain's CDR3 is CASTARQEINYGYTF. The DNA for the CDR3 is TGTGCCAGCACTGCGCGACAGGAGATTAACTATGGCTACACCTTC.

This chain connects TRBV29-1 to TRBJ1-1; 10 bases are a match to TRBD1. CDR1 SQVTM and CDR2 ANQGSEA come from the germline V gene. Trimming cost V 8 bases and J 6 bases; bases outside gene matches: 9. The length of the CDR3 is 13 residues. This CDR3 reads CSFRQGAMAEAFF. The DNA for the CDR3 is TGCAGCTTCCGACAGGGGGCGATGGCTGAAGCTTTCTTT.

This chain links TRBV11-2 with TRBJ2-5, with D possibly being TRBD1 (6 bases). Trimming stripped 7 bases from V and 0 bases from J, with 18 bases between. This CDR3 has 16 amino acids. Germline CDR1 reads SGHAT; CDR2 reads FQNNGV. CDR3 protein: CASTDPGHPYQETQYF. The DNA for the CDR3 is TGTGCCAGCACCGACCCGGGACACCCGTACCAAGAGACCCAGTACTTC.

The DNA for the CDR3 is TGTGCCAGCAGTCCCGGGACAGAGAATCAGCCCCAGCATTTT. This codes for CASSPGTENQPQHF. The chain joins TRBV28 to TRBJ1-5; 7 nucleotides match TRBD1. V lost 5 bases to trimming and J lost 4 bases; unmatched junction nucleotides: 5. The CDR3 totals 14 residues. The V gene's germline CDR1 is MDHEN and CDR2 SYDVKM.

This chain connects TRBV4-2 to TRBJ2-5; D uncertain. Looked up from germline, CDR1 is LGHNA and CDR2 is YNFKEQ. The CDR3 has 15 amino acids. The V gene lost 5 bases and the J gene lost 4 bases, with 17 bases spanning the gap. The CDR3: CASSYDPGAPETQYF. The CDR3 DNA reads TGTGCCAGCAGCTACGACCCTGGAGCCCCAGAGACCCAGTACTTC.

The chain is built from TRBV5-4 and TRBJ1-1, with 7 bases matching TRBD1. CDR1 is SGHNT and CDR2 is YYREEE in the germline V gene (reference sequence). There are 14 residues in the CDR3. V was clipped by 4 bases and J by 3 bases; unmatched bases: 6. CDR3 nucleotides: TGTGCCAGCAGCCTACAGGGGCCGTACACTGAAGCTTTCTTT. The encoded protein is CASSLQGPYTEAFF. The full variable domain, its missing parts supplied by reference TRBV5-4 and TRBJ1-1, is ETGVTQSPTHLIKTRGQQVTLRCSSQSGHNTVSWYQQALGQGPQFIFQYYREEENGRGNFPPRFSGLQFPNYSSELNVNALELDDSALYLCASSLQGPYTEAFFGQGTRLTVV.

This sequence joins TRBV12-5 and TRBJ2-7; TRBD1 matches 7 bases. Germline loops: CDR1 LGHNT, CDR2 FRNRAP. V shed 0 bases, J shed 3 bases, and the junction held 11 bases outside the gene matches. This CDR3 is built from 17 residues. The CDR3 region is CASGLVLGRGQSYEQYF. The CDR3 region has the DNA TGTGCTAGTGGTTTGGTACTAGGCCGGGGACAGAGCTACGAGCAGTACTTC.

The chain recombines TRBV29-1 with TRBJ2-3; D remains ambiguous. CDR1 is SQVTM and CDR2 is ANQGSEA in the germline V gene. The CDR3 is made up of 15 amino acids. Trimming left V 6 bases short and J 2 bases short, with 18 bases between. The CDR3 sequence is CSVGPSGLLTDTQYF. In DNA, the CDR3 is TGCAGCGTGGGCCCCTCTGGGCTACTCACAGATACGCAGTATTTT.

The chain joins TRBV20-1 to TRBJ2-7; TRBD2 matches at 7 bases. The CDR3 has 10 residues. J lost 6 bases, V lost 6 bases, and 2 bases had no gene match. Germline CDR1 DFQATT, CDR2 SNEGSKA (reference sequence). The CDR3, as DNA: TGCAGTGCACGACTAGCCGAGCAGTACTTC. Protein: CSARLAEQYF.

A single count supports this clone. The rearrangement links TRBV28 to TRBJ2-5; 11 nucleotides agree with TRBD2. The junction had 8 bases not matched to a gene; V was cut back by 5 bases and J by 0 bases. Germline loops: CDR1 MDHEN, CDR2 SYDVKM. The CDR3 has 17 residues. CDR3 in DNA: TGTGCCAGCAGTCCAGGGAGGACTAGCGGGTACCAAGAGACCCAGTACTTC. It specifies CASSPGRTSGYQETQYF.

V and J are TRBV19 and TRBJ1-1; possibly TRBD1 for D (6 bases). The germline gives CDR1 LNHDA, CDR2 SQIVND (reference sequence). The CDR3 has 15 residues. Trimming stripped 8 bases from V and 5 bases from J, with 21 bases between. As DNA, the CDR3 is TGTGCCAGTCACGAGGGGGTCAGGGTAGATACTGAAGCTTTCTTT. This gives the protein CASHEGVRVDTEAFF.

V and J are TRBV11-2 and TRBJ1-1; 9 nucleotides align to TRBD1. This CDR3 contains 19 residues. V was clipped by 4 bases and J by 0 bases; unmatched bases: 15. The germline V gene encodes CDR1 SGHAT and CDR2 FQNNGV. CDR3: CASSSIQGQGLYLNTEAFF. The CDR3 region has the DNA TGTGCCAGCAGCTCTATACAGGGACAGGGCCTATACCTGAACACTGAAGCTTTCTTT.

This clone was counted once. The CDR3 DNA reads TGCGCCAGCAGTGCGGGAGGGCCGGGGAATGAGCAGTTCTTC. Amino acid sequence: CASSAGGPGNEQFF. V and J are TRBV10-1 and TRBJ2-1; 8 positions agree with TRBD2. The CDR3 contains 14 residues. Per the germline V gene, CDR1 is WNHNN and CDR2 is SYGVQD (reference sequence). Trimming took 4 bases from V and 7 from J; bases not matched to a gene: 6.

The CDR3 here is CASSTGTDYGYTF. In nucleotides, the CDR3 is TGTGCCAGTAGTACCGGGACAGACTATGGCTACACCTTC. The chain carries TRBV19 and TRBJ1-2; 7 bases are shared with TRBD1. Germline-derived CDR1 and CDR2 are LNHDA and SQIVND (reference sequence). The CDR3 length is 13 residues. Losses at the gene ends were 4 bases for V and 3 bases for J; bases not matched to a gene: 2.

This clone was seen more than once but under ten times. The rearrangement joins TRBV10-3 to TRBJ1-2, with D perhaps matching TRBD1 (5 bases). This CDR3 region has 18 residues. Deletions cut 2 bases from V and 3 bases from J, with 22 bases between. Germline loops: CDR1 ENHRY, CDR2 SYGVKD. CDR3 sequence reads: CAISERPPGRDSDYGYTF. The CDR3 bases are TGTGCCATCAGTGAGCGCCCTCCCGGACGGGACTCTGACTATGGCTACACCTTC.

V and J are TRBV4-1 and TRBJ2-2, with D uncertain. The germline CDR1 and CDR2 sequences are MGHRA and YSYEKL. This CDR3 region has 14 residues. V was cut by 3 bases and J by 7 bases, with 12 bases left in between. CDR3 loop: CASSQPGFGGELFF. The CDR3 DNA reads TGCGCCAGCAGCCAGCCAGGATTTGGCGGGGAGCTGTTTTTT.

The chain links TRBV5-4 to TRBJ2-3; no clear D. The V and J ends lost 0 bases and 2 bases respectively, with 7 bases between them. Germline V gene data show CDR1 as SGHNT and CDR2 as YYREEE (reference sequence). The CDR3 is 14 residues long. In DNA form, the CDR3 reads TGTGCCAGCAGCTTGGGGGCTGACACAGATACGCAGTATTTT. Amino acids: CASSLGADTDTQYF.

Of note for this clone: The junction departs from the called germline gene at one end, perhaps through a read error. V usage is TRBV7-7 and J usage is TRBJ2-7; perhaps TRBD2 as D (7 bases). CDR1 and CDR2 (germline): SSHAT, FNYEAQ (reference sequence). The CDR3 spans 14 residues. CDR3 sequence: CASSNGGGDGEQYF. The CDR3 coding sequence is TGTGCTAGCAGCAATGGGGGGGGCGACGGGGAGCAGTACTTC.

V usage is TRBV28 and J usage is TRBJ2-3; perhaps TRBD2 as D (7 bases). This CDR3 has 15 residues. V was cut by 7 bases and J by 1 base, with 15 bases left in between. In germline, CDR1 is MDHEN, CDR2 SYDVKM. The CDR3 coding sequence is TGTGCCAGCAAATCTCGGGGGGCGGGCACAGATACGCAGTATTTT. Protein: CASKSRGAGTDTQYF.

The chain employs TRBV6-5 and TRBJ1-2; TRBD1 might be the D (5 bases). The CDR3 spans 14 residues. The V gene lost 2 bases and the J gene lost 6 bases, with 13 bases spanning the gap. Germline V CDR1 and CDR2: MNHEY, SVGAGI. The CDR3 DNA sequence: TGTGCCAGCAGTTACGGGGGGAAGTCCAATGGCTACACCTTC. It codes for CASSYGGKSNGYTF.

The rearrangement joins TRBV7-9 to TRBJ1-1; D is possibly TRBD1 (5 bases). The CDR3 has 15 amino acids. V was shortened by 2 bases and J by 0 bases, with 10 bases between the two germline ends. Germline CDR1 and CDR2: SEHNR and FQNEAQ (reference sequence). The CDR3 DNA reads TGTGCCAGCAGCTTACAGGGAGGCTTGAACACTGAAGCTTTCTTT. It specifies CASSLQGGLNTEAFF.

The chain links TRBV19 to TRBJ2-5; 7 bases align to TRBD2. This CDR3 has 15 residues. The trim removed 1 base at V and 5 bases at J, leaving 7 bases unmatched. Germline CDR1 is LNHDA and CDR2 is SQIVND (reference sequence). The CDR3: CASSIGGGETETQYF. The CDR3 DNA reads TGTGCCAGTAGTATAGGTGGGGGGGAGACGGAGACCCAGTACTTC. The whole variable domain, filled in from reference TRBV19 and TRBJ2-5, reads DGGITQSPKYLFRKEGQNVTLSCEQNLNHDAMYWYRQDPGQGLRLIYYSQIVNDFQKGDIAEGYSVSREKKESFPLTVTSAQKNPTAFYLCASSIGGGETETQYFGPGTRLLVL.

This clone has just one count. The chain is built from TRBV29-1 and TRBJ2-5; TRBD1 matches 7 bases. From germline, CDR1 is SQVTM and CDR2 ANQGSEA. The CDR3 totals 12 residues. V dropped 7 bases and J dropped 3; count of bases not matched to a gene: 5. The CDR3 sequence: CSAGQPKETQYF. CDR3 DNA sequence: TGCAGCGCGGGACAGCCGAAAGAGACCCAGTACTTC. Full variable domain (rest looked up from reference TRBV29-1 and TRBJ2-5): SAVISQKPSRDICQRGTSLTIQCQVDSQVTMMFWYRQQPGQSLTLIATANQGSEATYESGFVIDKFPISRPNLTFSTLTVSNMSPEDSSIYLCSAGQPKETQYFGPGTRLLVL.